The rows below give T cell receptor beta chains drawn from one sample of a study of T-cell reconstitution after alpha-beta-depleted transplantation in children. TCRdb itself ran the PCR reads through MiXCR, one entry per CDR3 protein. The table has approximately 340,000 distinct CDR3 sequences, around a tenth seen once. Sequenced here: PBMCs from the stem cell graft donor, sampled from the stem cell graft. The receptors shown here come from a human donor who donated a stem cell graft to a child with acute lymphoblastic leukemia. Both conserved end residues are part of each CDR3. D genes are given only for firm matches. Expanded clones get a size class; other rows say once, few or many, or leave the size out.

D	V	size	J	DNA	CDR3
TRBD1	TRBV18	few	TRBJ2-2	TGTGCCGGGACAGGGGACTCCACCGGGGAGCTGTTTTTT	CAGTGDSTGELFF
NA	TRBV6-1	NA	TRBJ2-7	TGTGCCAGCAGTGCCCAGGGTGCCCACTACGAGCAGTACTTC	CASSAQGAHYEQYF
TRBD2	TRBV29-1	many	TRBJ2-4	TGCAGCGTTGTCCTAGCGGGAGGTCAAAACATTCAGTACTTC	CSVVLAGGQNIQYF
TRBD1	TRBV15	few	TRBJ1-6	TGTGCCACCAGCGGGGGTTATCGGGACAGCGATAATTCACCCCTCCACTTT	CATSGGYRDSDNSPLHF
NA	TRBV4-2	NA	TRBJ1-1	TGTGCCAGCAGCCAAGATCAGGGCACTGAAGCTTTCTTT	CASSQDQGTEAFF
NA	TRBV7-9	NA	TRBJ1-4	TGTGCCAGCAGCTTATTCAGGTCTGGTGAAAAACTGTTTTTT	CASSLFRSGEKLFF
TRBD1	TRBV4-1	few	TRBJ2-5	TGCGCCAGCAGCCAACTACTGGGACAGGGTGACCAAGAGACCCAGTACTTC	CASSQLLGQGDQETQYF
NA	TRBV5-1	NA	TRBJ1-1	TGCGCCAGCAGCTTGACCGGGCAGGAGAACACTGAAGCTTTCTTT	CASSLTGQENTEAFF
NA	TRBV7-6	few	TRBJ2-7	TGTGCCAGCAGCTCCCCGGGAGACAGACACTACGAGCAGTACTTC	CASSSPGDRHYEQYF
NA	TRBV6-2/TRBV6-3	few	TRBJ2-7	TGTGCCAGCAGCGCCTACTCCTACGAGCAGTACTTC	CASSAYSYEQYF
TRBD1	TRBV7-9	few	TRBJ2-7	TGTGCCAGCAGCCTTGGACAGGGAAAGGACTACGAGCAGTACTTC	CASSLGQGKDYEQYF
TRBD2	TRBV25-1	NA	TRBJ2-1	TGTGCCAGCAGTGTTGCGGGAGGGCTCCTGTACAATGAGCAGTTCTTC	CASSVAGGLLYNEQFF
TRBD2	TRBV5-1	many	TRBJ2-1	TGCGCCAGCAGGGCTAGCGGATCCTACAATGAGCAGTTCTTC	CASRASGSYNEQFF
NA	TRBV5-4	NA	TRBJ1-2	TGTGCCAGCAGCTTGGCAGGGTCCCCTTATGGCTACACCTTC	CASSLAGSPYGYTF
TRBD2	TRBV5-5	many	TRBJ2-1	TGTGCCAGCAGACCGGGACTAGCGGACAATGAGCAGTTCTTC	CASRPGLADNEQFF
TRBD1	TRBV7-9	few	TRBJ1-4	TGTGCCAGCAGCAAACCACAGGGGGCACCTGGGAAACTGTTTTTT	CASSKPQGAPGKLFF
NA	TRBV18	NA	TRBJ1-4	TGTGCCAGCTCAGCCCGCCGGCCAGGCGATGAAAAACTGTTTTTT	CASSARRPGDEKLFF
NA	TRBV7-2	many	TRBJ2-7	TGTGCCAGCAGCTTGCCCTCCTACGAGCAGTACTTC	CASSLPSYEQYF
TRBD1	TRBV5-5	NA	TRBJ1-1	TGTGCCAGCAGGTACCCAGGGGGCCGGGGCACTGAAGCTTTCTTT	CASRYPGGRGTEAFF
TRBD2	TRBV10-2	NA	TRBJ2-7	TGCGCCAGCAGTGACGGGGGGGCAAGGGGCCCGTCAGGCTACGAGCAGTACTTC	CASSDGGARGPSGYEQYF
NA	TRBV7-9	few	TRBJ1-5	TGTGCCAGCAGCCCTGACGGGAGAAGCAATCAGCCCCAGCATTTT	CASSPDGRSNQPQHF
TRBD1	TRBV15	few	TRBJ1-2	TGTGCCACCAGCGGACAGGTGAAGGGTAACTATGGCTACACCTTC	CATSGQVKGNYGYTF
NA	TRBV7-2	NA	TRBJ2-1	TGTGCCAGCAGCGCTAGCCGGAGCTCCTACAATGAGCAGTTCTTC	CASSASRSSYNEQFF
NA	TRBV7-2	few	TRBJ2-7	TGTGCCAGCAGGGTAGGACTTCTCTACGAGCAGTACTTC	CASRVGLLYEQYF
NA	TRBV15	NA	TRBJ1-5	TGTGCCACCAGCAGGGAGGGGGGTACCCCAAATCAGCCCCAGCATTTT	CATSREGGTPNQPQHF
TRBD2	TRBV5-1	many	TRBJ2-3	TGCGCCAGCAGCTTGGATCTAGCGGGACAAGATACGCAGTATTTT	CASSLDLAGQDTQYF
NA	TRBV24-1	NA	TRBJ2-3	TGTGCCACCAGTGGCGAACAGGATGATACGCAGTATTTT	CATSGEQDDTQYF
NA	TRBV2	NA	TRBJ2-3	TGTGCCAGCAGTGCCCGCAGCACAGATACGCAGTATTTT	CASSARSTDTQYF
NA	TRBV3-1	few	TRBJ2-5	TGTGCCAGCAGCCAGGGCCGGTTCGCTCCAGAGACCCAGTACTTC	CASSQGRFAPETQYF
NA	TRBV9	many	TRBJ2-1	TGTGCCAGCAGCGTAGGTCGAGGGAGTGAGCAGTTCTTC	CASSVGRGSEQFF
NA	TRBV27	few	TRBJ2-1	TGTGCCAGCAGTCCGGCTAGCGTTTCCTACAATGAGCAGTTCTTC	CASSPASVSYNEQFF
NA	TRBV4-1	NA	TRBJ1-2	TGCGCCAGCAGCCATGAACCGGAGGGGAAGTATGGCTACACCTTC	CASSHEPEGKYGYTF
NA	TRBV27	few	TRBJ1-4	TGTGCCAGCAGTTTTGATTTTACTGGGACAAGCGGAAAACTGTTTTTT	CASSFDFTGTSGKLFF
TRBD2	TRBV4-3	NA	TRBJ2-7	TGCGCCAGCAGCCCCCGACTAGCGGGACCCGAGCAGTACTTC	CASSPRLAGPEQYF